This T cell receptor beta chain was obtained from a study of T cells after yellow fever vaccination. At the level of the study: Cell sorting separated EM, EMRA, CM and Tscm memory subsets by CD3, CD45RA, CCR7 and CD95. Study conclusions and caveats: The study re-detected most primary-vaccination clones after the booster (approximately 97% CD4, around 89% CD8).

One entry per CDR3 protein, called by TCRdb with MiXCR from the 5' RACE reads. The sample has about 32,000 distinct CDR3 sequences, around 6.7% seen once. V lost 6 bases to trimming and J lost 1 base, with 11 bases between them. This CDR3 is 14 amino acids long. Per the germline V gene, CDR1 is KGHSH and CDR2 is LQKENI. Regarding this clonotype: This sequence may be a read error, since a much larger clone differs from it by one base.

Sequences were derived from PBMCs, either bulk or a sorted T-cell subset (CD4+, CD8+, memory, or dextramer-sorted; not recorded which), sampled on the day of the first yellow fever vaccination. This clonotype originated in a man aged 18 to 30 who received the YFV17D yellow fever vaccine. The chain joins TRBV18 to TRBJ2-3, with a weak D call TRBD1 (6 bases). The CDR3 region has the DNA TGTGCCAGCTCGAAATACAGGGGCACAGATACGCAGTATTTT. Its translation is CASSKYRGTDTQYF. Full variable domain (outside the CDR3, taken from reference TRBV18 and TRBJ2-3): NAGVMQNPRHLVRRRGQEARLRCSPMKGHSHVYWYRQLPEEGLKFMVYLQKENIIDESGMPKERFSAEFPKEGPSILRIQQVVRGDSAAYFCASSKYRGTDTQYFGPGTRLTVL.